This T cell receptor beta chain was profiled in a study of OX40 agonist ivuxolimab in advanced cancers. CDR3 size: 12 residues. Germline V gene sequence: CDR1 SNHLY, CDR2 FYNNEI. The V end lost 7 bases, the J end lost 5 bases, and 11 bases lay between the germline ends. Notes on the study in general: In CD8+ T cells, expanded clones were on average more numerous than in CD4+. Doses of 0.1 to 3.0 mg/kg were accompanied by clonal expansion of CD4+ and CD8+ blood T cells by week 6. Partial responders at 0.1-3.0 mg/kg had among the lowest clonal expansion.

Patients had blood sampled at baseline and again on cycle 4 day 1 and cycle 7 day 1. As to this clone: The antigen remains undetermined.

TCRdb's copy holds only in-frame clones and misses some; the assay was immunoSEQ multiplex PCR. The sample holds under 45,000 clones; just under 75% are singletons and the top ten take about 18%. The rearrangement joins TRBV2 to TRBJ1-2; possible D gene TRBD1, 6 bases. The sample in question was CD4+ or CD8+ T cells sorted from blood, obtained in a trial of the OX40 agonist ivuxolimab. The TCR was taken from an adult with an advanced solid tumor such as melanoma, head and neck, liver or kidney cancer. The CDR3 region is CASTRQEYGYTF. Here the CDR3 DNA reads TGTGCCAGCACGCGACAGGAGTATGGCTACACCTTC.